This TCR beta chain was sequenced for a study of CD8 T cells in Susac syndrome. Study in general: Patients with Susac syndrome, at blood draw, were therapy-naive, on corticosteroids, or on intravenous immunoglobulin alone.

The authors sequenced TCR beta from blood CD8+ and CD4+ T cells. Negative magnetic isolation gave CD8+ and CD4+ cells; FACS enriched CD8+ TEMRA. V gave up 6 bases and J gave up 2 bases, with 11 bases separating them. The CDR3 spans 13 residues. Looked up from germline, CDR1 is MDHEN and CDR2 is SYDVKM. With random hexamers, reverse transcription was performed on about 0.45 to 1 ug of RNA. TCRdb fed the immunoSEQ multiplex PCR reads into MiXCR, producing one record per CDR3 protein. The top ten hold roughly 0.62% of the sample, which has roughly 100,000 distinct CDR3 sequences, around 96% seen once. Study outcomes and limitations: Across the total CD8+ repertoires, 15 to 20 Susac-specific public clones were detected, and across the CD8+ TEMRA repertoires, a few such clones were detected.

As for this clonotype: Its antigen is not identified.

The chain carries TRBV28 and TRBJ2-7; D is perhaps TRBD1 or TRBD2 (5 bases each). Sequences were obtained from CD8+ T cells from PBMCs. The source is a human donor with Susac syndrome. The CDR3 nucleotides read TGTGCCAGCAGGACAATGGGACCCTACGAGCAGTACTTC. Protein: CASRTMGPYEQYF.